This T cell receptor beta chain comes out of a study of T cells after posttransplantation cyclophosphamide. The data were produced by immunoSEQ multiplex PCR, yet TCRdb's version contains in-frame clones alone and is incomplete. The table lists tens of thousands of clones, with no singletons. Ten or more counts support this clone. Germline loops: CDR1 MDHEN, CDR2 SYDVKM. This CDR3 is 16 amino acids long. The V and J ends lost 2 bases and 6 bases, in that order; junction bases with no gene match: 6. The chain joins TRBV28 to TRBJ2-3; TRBD2 matches 12 bases. This TCR came from a man aged 35-49 years in good health, CMV-negative, and a related stem cell transplant donor. The sequenced sample was PBMCs. The CDR3 here is CASSLRLLAGGDTQYF. The CDR3 DNA sequence: TGTGCCAGCAGTTTACGATTACTAGCGGGAGGCGATACGCAGTATTTT.